Following are 28 T cell receptor beta chains from one sample sequenced in a study of CD8+ T cells in alopecia areata. Stated treatment: oral pan-JAK inhibitor, 5-10 mg twice daily. cDNA prepared by RNA extraction and subsequent reverse transcription served as the template for sequencing. Only in-frame clones appear in the TCRdb table, and some are missing; sequencing was by immunoSEQ multiplex PCR. The sample carries 150,000 to 200,000 clones, 58% recorded once. Specimen: CD4+ T cells sorted from blood, collected between weeks 55 and 65, from a patient treated with tofacitinib. These receptor sequences come from a human donor with alopecia areata.

This clone was counted only a few times. The genes are TRBV9 and TRBJ2-7, with unresolved D. Germline loops: CDR1 SGDLS, CDR2 YYNGEE. Trimming pared 4 bases from V and 0 bases from J, leaving 11 bases between. The CDR3 runs 14 residues. The CDR3 DNA reads TGTGCCAGCAGCCCTCCCTGGTCCTCCTACGAGCAGTACTTC. This codes for CASSPPWSSYEQYF.

The chain employs TRBV4-1 and TRBJ2-3; 8 nucleotides line up with TRBD1. Per germline, CDR1 MGHRA and CDR2 YSYEKL. This CDR3 has 14 residues. V shed 4 bases and J 3 bases; nucleotides not matched to a gene: 3. The CDR3 sequence is CASSRGQGTDTQYF. In DNA form, the CDR3 reads TGCGCCAGCAGCCGAGGACAGGGAACAGATACGCAGTATTTT.

This clone appeared once. The chain joins TRBV4-1 to TRBJ2-3; either TRBD1 or TRBD2 may fit D (5 bases each). This CDR3 contains 16 residues. V lost 4 bases, J lost 1 base, and 15 bases lay in between. CDR1 and CDR2 from the germline V gene are MGHRA and YSYEKL. The CDR3 here is CASSRVGRGRTDTQYF. The DNA of the CDR3 is TGCGCCAGCAGCCGAGTGGGACGGGGCCGCACAGATACGCAGTATTTT.

The chain combines TRBV5-1 with TRBJ2-5, with TRBD1 as a possible D gene (6 bases). The CDR3 is 14 amino acids. Germline V gives CDR1 SGHRS, CDR2 YFSETQ. V lost 4 bases and J 1 base, leaving 11 bases between the germline ends. CDR3 in DNA: TGCGCCAGCAGCACGGGACACGGCCAAGAGACCCAGTACTTC. Translating gives CASSTGHGQETQYF.

This chain uses TRBV5-6 with TRBJ1-2; 9 bases are a match to TRBD1. Unmatched junction bases numbered 9, after V lost 4 bases and J lost 5 bases. The CDR3 length is 15 residues. Germline CDR1 reads SGHDT; CDR2 reads YYEEEE. The CDR3 here is CASSPTGTGTYGYTF. For the CDR3, the DNA is TGTGCCAGCAGCCCCACAGGGACAGGGACTTATGGCTACACCTTC.

The rearrangement joins TRBV5-4 to TRBJ2-1; D not certain. CDR3 length: 12 amino acids. Germline lookup yields CDR1 SGHNT and CDR2 YYREEE (reference sequence). V was clipped by 10 bases and J by 4 bases, with 12 bases between them. The CDR3 bases are TGTGCCTGCACAAGTACTTACAATGAGCAGTTCTTC. Translated: CACTSTYNEQFF.

This clone appeared once. Its ends do not fully match the called genes, so a read error is possible. The J gene is TRBJ2-5, the V gene TRBV7-2; the D gene could be TRBD1 or TRBD2 (6 bases each). Germline V gene data show CDR1 as SGHTA and CDR2 as FQGNSA. The CDR3 extends over 14 amino acids. The CDR3 here is CASSLGGAGETRYF. In DNA form, the CDR3 reads TGTGCCAGCAGCTTAGGGGGGGCCGGAGAGACCCGGTACTTC.

The chain joins TRBV15 to TRBJ2-7; D is unclear. This CDR3 region has 13 residues. The germline V gene encodes CDR1 LNHNV and CDR2 YYDKDF (reference sequence). V gave up 0 bases and J gave up 3 bases, with 6 bases separating them. The CDR3 loop is CATSRDQFYEQYF. The CDR3 bases are TGTGCCACCAGCAGAGATCAGTTCTACGAGCAGTACTTC.

This clone was seen more than once but under ten times. The V call is TRBV28, the J call TRBJ1-2; tentatively, D is TRBD1 (6 bases). Germline CDR1 and CDR2: MDHEN and SYDVKM. This CDR3 spans 12 amino acids. Trimming stripped 7 bases from V and 4 bases from J, with 10 bases between. The CDR3 spells CASNQGTYGYTF. CDR3 nucleotides: TGTGCCAGCAATCAGGGGACCTATGGCTACACCTTC.

The rearrangement uses TRBV4-2 and TRBJ1-1; D gene unclear. V lost 1 base and J 3 bases, leaving 15 bases between the germline ends. This CDR3 has 16 amino acids. Per germline, CDR1 LGHNA and CDR2 YNFKEQ. The DNA of the CDR3 is TGTGCCAGCAGCCAAGGAATACAGCGCAGCGACACTGAAGCTTTCTTT. Protein: CASSQGIQRSDTEAFF.

The V call is TRBV9, the J call TRBJ1-2; weak D call: TRBD1 (5 bases). Germline V lookup: CDR1 SGDLS, CDR2 YYNGEE. V was pared by 1 base and J by 5 bases, with 15 bases between. The CDR3 has 15 residues. CDR3 protein: CASSVMGQGGYGYTF. In nucleotides, the CDR3 is TGTGCCAGCAGCGTAATGGGCCAGGGTGGATATGGCTACACCTTC.

This clone was recorded only once. The chain joins TRBV2 to TRBJ1-1, with D maybe TRBD1 (5 bases). The CDR3 consists of 14 residues. V gave up 4 bases and J gave up 3 bases, with 12 bases separating them. Germline V gene sequence: CDR1 SNHLY, CDR2 FYNNEI. CDR3 in amino acids: CASSGVQGDTEAFF. The CDR3 bases are TGTGCCAGCAGTGGGGTTCAGGGTGACACTGAAGCTTTCTTT.

This rearrangement joins TRBV19 to TRBJ2-7; D is undetermined. Per germline, CDR1 LNHDA and CDR2 SQIVND (reference sequence). This CDR3 region has 10 residues. Trimming shortened V by 4 bases and J by 11 bases, and 9 bases separated the two germline ends. CDR3 residues: CASSRFYEYF. CDR3 coding DNA: TGTGCCAGTAGTAGGTTTTACGAGTACTTC. Full variable domain (rest looked up from reference TRBV19 and TRBJ2-7): DGGITQSPKYLFRKEGQNVTLSCEQNLNHDAMYWYRQDPGQGLRLIYYSQIVNDFQKGDIAEGYSVSREKKESFPLTVTSAQKNPTAFYLCASSRFYEYFGPGTRLTVT.

This clone was observed once. DNA of the CDR3: TGCGCCAGCAGCTACGACCCCGGACGCACAGATACGCAGTATTTT. Encoded protein: CASSYDPGRTDTQYF. This rearrangement joins TRBV5-1 to TRBJ2-3; D unresolved. The V and J ends lost 3 bases and 1 base respectively, with 12 bases between them. Germline values: CDR1 SGHRS, CDR2 YFSETQ. There are 15 residues in the CDR3.

The chain uses TRBV6-1 and TRBJ2-7; TRBD1 aligns across 10 bases. V trimming: 4 bases; J trimming: 2 bases; junction bases outside the gene matches: 8. Germline V gene data show CDR1 as MNHNS and CDR2 as SASEGT. This CDR3 spans 16 amino acids. CDR3: CASSVRDRGLPYEQYF. The CDR3 bases are TGTGCCAGCAGTGTACGGGACAGGGGTTTACCCTACGAGCAGTACTTC.

J is TRBJ1-2 and V is TRBV29-1; D is unclear. With 6 bases removed from V and 2 bases from J, the gap between germline ends came to 10 bases. Germline V gene data show CDR1 as SQVTM and CDR2 as ANQGSEA. The CDR3 is 12 residues long. The CDR3 bases are TGCAGCGTCGTACACAGCAACTATGGCTACACCTTC. Translation gives CSVVHSNYGYTF. Using reference TRBV29-1 and TRBJ1-2 for the parts outside the CDR3, the full variable domain is SAVISQKPSRDICQRGTSLTIQCQVDSQVTMMFWYRQQPGQSLTLIATANQGSEATYESGFVIDKFPISRPNLTFSTLTVSNMSPEDSSIYLCSVVHSNYGYTFGSGTRLTVV.

This chain links TRBV19 with TRBJ1-4; 8 bases map to TRBD1. In germline, CDR1 is LNHDA, CDR2 SQIVND (reference sequence). Trimming took 10 bases from V and 10 from J; bases not matched to a gene: 8. The CDR3 contains 12 residues. As DNA, the CDR3 is TGTGCCATCCCCTGGACAGGGACAAAACTGTTTTTT. It is translated as CAIPWTGTKLFF. Filled out from reference TRBV19 and TRBJ1-4, the complete variable domain reads DGGITQSPKYLFRKEGQNVTLSCEQNLNHDAMYWYRQDPGQGLRLIYYSQIVNDFQKGDIAEGYSVSREKKESFPLTVTSAQKNPTAFYLCAIPWTGTKLFFGSGTQLSVL.

In this sample, this clone turned up a few times. The V and J genes are TRBV5-1 and TRBJ1-1, with D uncertain. The CDR3 spans 14 residues. Germline CDR1 reads SGHRS; CDR2 reads YFSETQ. V shed 6 bases and J shed 0 bases, with 12 bases lying between them. The CDR3 DNA is TGCGCCAGCATCCAAGACACCCTGAACACTGAAGCTTTCTTT. Residues: CASIQDTLNTEAFF.

The J gene is TRBJ2-5, the V gene TRBV29-1, with unresolved D. Germline V CDR1 and CDR2: SQVTM, ANQGSEA. This CDR3 spans 14 amino acids. V gave up 4 bases and J gave up 2 bases, with 14 bases separating them. This CDR3 reads CSVAPRFLQETQYF. Written as DNA, the CDR3 is TGCAGCGTTGCCCCCCGATTTCTTCAAGAGACCCAGTACTTC.

This clone was recorded a few times. The chain is built from TRBV7-9 and TRBJ2-3, with D possibly matching TRBD1 (5 bases). The CDR3 covers 14 residues. Germline V CDR1 and CDR2: SEHNR, FQNEAQ (reference sequence). V was clipped by 4 bases and J by 3 bases, with 11 bases between them. CDR3 sequence (DNA): TGTGCCAGCAGCTCGGACATAAGGACAGATACGCAGTATTTT. Translated: CASSSDIRTDTQYF.

This clone was counted between two and nine times. This chain joins TRBV29-1 and TRBJ2-3; 9 bases fit TRBD1. V dropped 5 bases and J dropped 4; count of bases not matched to a gene: 13. CDR3 length: 16 residues. The germline V gene has CDR1 SQVTM and CDR2 ANQGSEA. CDR3 amino acids: CSVPRRGTGNPDTQYF. DNA of the CDR3: TGCAGCGTTCCCCGCCGGGGGACAGGGAATCCAGATACGCAGTATTTT.

Of note for this clone: A much larger clone lies one base from this, so it may be a read error. The chain recombines TRBV30 with TRBJ2-1, with 8 bases identical to TRBD2. From germline, CDR1 is GTSNPN and CDR2 SVGIG (reference sequence). V dropped 8 bases and J dropped 5; count of bases not matched to a gene: 17. The CDR3 covers 16 residues. CDR3 residues: CASSPIGGGIDNEQFF. CDR3 DNA: TGTGCCAGCAGCCCAATAGGCGGGGGGATTGACAATGAGCAGTTCTTC.

This chain connects TRBV2 to TRBJ1-2; 7 nucleotides align to TRBD1. The CDR3 runs 14 residues. Germline CDR1 SNHLY, CDR2 FYNNEI. V lost 6 bases to trimming and J lost 5 bases; unmatched junction nucleotides: 9. The CDR3 spells CASRRDSVRYGYTF. DNA of the CDR3: TGTGCCAGCAGGAGGGACAGCGTTCGATATGGCTACACCTTC.

V and J are TRBV7-9 and TRBJ2-1; 8 positions match TRBD1. Germline CDR1 reads SEHNR; CDR2 reads FQNEAQ (reference sequence). The CDR3 length is 14 residues. V shed 5 bases and J 4 bases; nucleotides not matched to a gene: 4. This CDR3 is CASSPRDRYNEQFF. In nucleotides, the CDR3 is TGTGCCAGCAGCCCAAGGGACAGGTACAATGAGCAGTTCTTC.

The genes are TRBV29-1 and TRBJ2-7; a weak D match, TRBD1 (5 bases). V lost 4 bases to trimming and J lost 2 bases, with 15 bases between them. This CDR3 is 14 amino acids long. Germline values: CDR1 SQVTM, CDR2 ANQGSEA. The CDR3 spells CSVGGRQGTYEQYF. CDR3 DNA sequence: TGCAGCGTTGGAGGCCGCCAGGGTACCTACGAGCAGTACTTC.

The chain couples TRBV10-3 to TRBJ2-5; 7 positions agree with TRBD1. Germline values: CDR1 ENHRY, CDR2 SYGVKD. V shed 10 bases, J shed 8 bases, and the junction held 10 bases outside the gene matches. The CDR3 covers 12 residues. The CDR3 protein is CATRGLGDTQYF. CDR3 DNA: TGTGCCACTAGGGGGCTCGGGGATACCCAGTACTTC.

The J gene is TRBJ1-1, the V gene TRBV29-1; D possibly corresponds to TRBD1 (5 bases). The length of the CDR3 is 13 residues. Per germline, CDR1 SQVTM and CDR2 ANQGSEA. V lost 3 bases, J lost 0 bases, and 8 bases lay in between. The CDR3 reads CSVDPGMNTEAFF. The DNA for the CDR3 is TGCAGCGTTGACCCAGGGATGAACACTGAAGCTTTCTTT.

The chain employs TRBV5-6 and TRBJ2-4, with D possibly TRBD1 on 6 matching bases. Trimming stripped 3 bases from V and 0 bases from J, with 10 bases between. CDR1 is SGHDT, CDR2 YYEEEE, per germline. This CDR3 has 15 residues. CDR3 region: CASSSGQLAKNIQYF. The CDR3 region has the DNA TGTGCCAGCAGCTCAGGACAGCTAGCCAAAAACATTCAGTACTTC.